The 25 T cell receptor beta chains listed next were all sequenced from one sample in a study of T-cell memory formation after mild COVID-19. Each CDR3 protein gets one entry after TCRdb re-called the 5' RACE reads with MiXCR. The data show some 260,000 distinct CDR3 sequences, with approximately 16% seen just once and 3.5% held by the top ten. The sequencing input was PBMCs or a T cell subset sorted from them (not recorded which). All receptors derive from a man younger than 30 who had mild COVID-19 (a few samples of this study predate the infection). Cell type and time point are not known.

This clonotype has only a few counts. The rearrangement links TRBV3-1 to TRBJ1-6, with TRBD1 matching 9 bases. Trimming removed 0 bases from V and 8 bases from J; junction bases left unmatched: 8. The length of the CDR3 is 17 residues. Germline assignment: CDR1 LGHDT and CDR2 YNNKEL (reference sequence). As DNA, the CDR3 is TGTGCCAGCAGCCAAGATAGATCCGGGACAGGGTATTCACCCCTCCACTTT. Protein product: CASSQDRSGTGYSPLHF.

Turning to this clonotype: A single base separates this from a much larger clone, so it may be a read error. This chain connects TRBV5-1 to TRBJ2-1; perhaps TRBD2 as D (5 bases). CDR3 length: 16 amino acids. Germline lookup yields CDR1 SGHRS and CDR2 YFSETQ. V was shortened by 4 bases and J by 0 bases, with 14 bases between the two germline ends. The CDR3 spells CASSVVAGLSYNEQFF. CDR3 DNA: TGCGCCAGCAGCGTGGTGGCAGGACTCTCCTACAATGAGCAGTTCTTC.

J is TRBJ2-5 and V is TRBV18, with D perhaps TRBD2 (5 bases). The CDR3 contains 18 residues. Germline CDR1 KGHSH, CDR2 LQKENI. Deletions cut 3 bases from V and 1 base from J, with 21 bases between. The CDR3 protein is CASSPSLRPGSGQETQYF. The CDR3 DNA follows: TGTGCCAGCTCACCCTCCCTCCGTCCGGGGTCGGGCCAAGAGACCCAGTACTTC.

V is TRBV4-1 and J is TRBJ2-3; 7 bases are a match to TRBD2. With 4 bases clipped from V and 9 bases from J, the junction kept 1 base outside the gene matches. Germline V lookup: CDR1 MGHRA, CDR2 YSYEKL. CDR3 length: 11 amino acids. CDR3 sequence (DNA): TGCGCCAGCAGCCCGGGACTAACGCAGTATTTT. It encodes CASSPGLTQYF.

Many counts were recorded for this clonotype. This chain joins TRBV11-2 and TRBJ2-3; D remains ambiguous. Trimming removed 3 bases at V and 4 bases at J, with 11 bases between. This CDR3 is 14 amino acids long. Looked up from germline, CDR1 is SGHAT and CDR2 is FQNNGV. The CDR3 sequence is CASSLYSDSDTQYF. Written as DNA, the CDR3 is TGTGCCAGCAGCTTGTACTCCGATTCAGATACGCAGTATTTT.

The V and J genes are TRBV5-1 and TRBJ1-5; TRBD1 might be the D (6 bases). Germline V gives CDR1 SGHRS, CDR2 YFSETQ. The CDR3 is 14 amino acids. V was clipped by 4 bases and J by 7 bases, with 15 bases between them. CDR3: CASSLQGTGQPQHF. CDR3 DNA sequence: TGCGCCAGCAGCCTACAGGGAACAGGACAGCCCCAGCATTTT. The entire variable domain, with the rest obtained from reference TRBV5-1 and TRBJ1-5, is as follows: KAGVTQTPRYLIKTRGQQVTLSCSPISGHRSVSWYQQTPGQGLQFLFEYFSETQRNKGNFPGRFSGRQFSNSRSEMNVSTLELGDSALYLCASSLQGTGQPQHFGDGTRLSIL.

The chain links TRBV18 to TRBJ1-2; D perhaps matches TRBD1 (6 bases). The V end was cut by 2 bases, the J end by 4 bases, with 14 bases between. The germline CDR1 and CDR2 sequences are KGHSH and LQKENI. The CDR3 is made up of 15 amino acids. The CDR3 here is CASSPTGGELYGYTF. In nucleotides, the CDR3 is TGTGCCAGCTCACCAACGGGGGGCGAGCTCTATGGCTACACCTTC.

This chain connects TRBV12-3 or TRBV12-4 to TRBJ2-5; D possibly corresponds to TRBD1 (6 bases). The V end was cut by 5 bases, the J end by 5 bases, with 12 bases between. This CDR3 spans 13 amino acids. CDR3 protein: CASSSSQGETQYF. Written as DNA, the CDR3 is TGTGCCAGCAGTAGCTCGCAGGGGGAGACCCAGTACTTC.

The chain uses TRBV10-1 and TRBJ1-2; D is unresolved. Trimming took 9 bases from V and 2 from J, leaving 13 bases between them. Germline V CDR1 and CDR2: WNHNN, SYGVQD (reference sequence). This CDR3 has 13 residues. In DNA form, the CDR3 reads TGCGCCAGGAATATCGAGAAGAACTATGGCTACACCTTC. As protein: CARNIEKNYGYTF.

V gene TRBV9 combines with J gene TRBJ1-5; D not resolved. V was shortened by 2 bases and J by 4 bases, with 13 bases between the two germline ends. Germline CDR1 SGDLS, CDR2 YYNGEE. This CDR3 region has 15 residues. CDR3 sequence: CASSVGTGSNQPQHF. CDR3 sequence (DNA): TGTGCCAGCAGCGTTGGCACCGGATCAAATCAGCCCCAGCATTTT.

The J gene is TRBJ1-5, the V gene TRBV10-3; the D is unclear. This CDR3 is built from 13 residues. The V and J ends lost 3 bases and 5 bases respectively, with 8 bases between them. Germline V CDR1 and CDR2: ENHRY, SYGVKD. The CDR3 sequence: CAISDFGDQPQHF. CDR3 nucleotide sequence: TGTGCCATCAGTGACTTCGGGGATCAGCCCCAGCATTTT.

This clonotype was seen a few times. This chain joins TRBV5-6 and TRBJ2-7, with D uncertain. Looked up from germline, CDR1 is SGHDT and CDR2 is YYEEEE. Between the trimmed V and J ends, which lost 4 bases and 6 bases, there was a span of 26 bases. The CDR3 is 17 residues long. The chain's CDR3 is CASSARPDGYSLGEQYF. The CDR3 nucleotides are TGTGCCAGCAGCGCAAGGCCGGACGGCTACTCCCTAGGCGAGCAGTACTTC.

The V call is TRBV20-1, the J call TRBJ2-3; D perhaps matches TRBD1 (5 bases). The V and J ends lost 6 bases and 2 bases respectively, with 12 bases between them. Germline V CDR1 and CDR2: DFQATT, SNEGSKA (reference sequence). The CDR3 contains 13 residues. The CDR3 DNA follows: TGCAGTGCCGAATTGACAGTCACAGATACGCAGTATTTT. It encodes CSAELTVTDTQYF.

The V call is TRBV5-1, the J call TRBJ1-1, with D perhaps matching TRBD1 (5 bases). The V gene lost 2 bases and the J gene lost 1 base, with 15 bases spanning the gap. The CDR3 has 16 residues. The germline V gene has CDR1 SGHRS and CDR2 YFSETQ. The CDR3 DNA sequence: TGCGCCAGCAGCTTAGCTTGGGGGACGACGAACACTGAAGCTTTCTTT. Its translation is CASSLAWGTTNTEAFF. Supplemented by reference TRBV5-1 and TRBJ1-1, the full variable domain reads KAGVTQTPRYLIKTRGQQVTLSCSPISGHRSVSWYQQTPGQGLQFLFEYFSETQRNKGNFPGRFSGRQFSNSRSEMNVSTLELGDSALYLCASSLAWGTTNTEAFFGQGTRLTVV.

This clonotype showed up just a few times. The chain carries TRBV6-5 and TRBJ2-7; the match to TRBD1 covers 8 bases. In germline, CDR1 is MNHEY, CDR2 SVGAGI. The length of the CDR3 is 15 residues. V shed 5 bases, J shed 2 bases, and the junction held 8 bases outside the gene matches. CDR3 sequence reads: CASSPSGTGTYEQYF. The CDR3 DNA is TGTGCCAGCAGTCCCTCAGGGACAGGAACCTACGAGCAGTACTTC.

The rearrangement links TRBV7-9 to TRBJ1-2, with 7 bases aligning to TRBD1. V lost 4 bases to trimming and J lost 12 bases; unmatched junction nucleotides: 8. CDR1 SEHNR and CDR2 FQNEAQ come from the germline V gene (reference sequence). The CDR3 extends over 12 amino acids. As DNA, the CDR3 is TGTGCCAGCAGCTCAGGTTACAGGGGAAACACCTTC. Translation: CASSSGYRGNTF.

This clonotype has a single count. The V and J genes are TRBV5-1 and TRBJ2-5; a possible D gene is TRBD1 (6 bases). Trimming pared 2 bases from V and 1 base from J, leaving 12 bases between. This CDR3 comprises 15 residues. The germline V gene encodes CDR1 SGHRS and CDR2 YFSETQ. The CDR3 region has the DNA TGCGCCAGCAGCTTAACCGGACAGTCCCAAGAGACCCAGTACTTC. Protein product: CASSLTGQSQETQYF.

There are a few counts of this clonotype. J is TRBJ2-7 and V is TRBV12-3 or TRBV12-4; the D gene is possibly TRBD2 (6 bases). This CDR3 has 15 amino acids. The V gene lost 8 bases and the J gene lost 0 bases, with 17 bases spanning the gap. The CDR3 sequence is CASSFSRGSSYEQYF. The DNA for the CDR3 is TGTGCCAGCTCTTTTAGTCGGGGGAGCTCCTACGAGCAGTACTTC.

The V and J genes are TRBV6-2 or TRBV6-3 and TRBJ2-1, with TRBD1 identical over 9 bases. Trimming at V came to 4 bases and at J to 8 bases, leaving 9 bases not matched to a gene. The CDR3 length is 15 residues. Per germline, CDR1 MNHEY and CDR2 SVGEGT. The DNA of the CDR3 is TGTGCCAGCAGTTGGGGACAGGGTCGTTCTGATGAGCAGTTCTTC. Its translation is CASSWGQGRSDEQFF.

This clonotype was picked up many times. V is TRBV25-1 and J is TRBJ2-7; 8 positions agree with TRBD1. V trimming: 4 bases; J trimming: 7 bases; junction bases outside the gene matches: 12. The germline gives CDR1 MGHDK, CDR2 SYGVNS. There are 15 residues in the CDR3. CDR3 nucleotide sequence: TGTGCCAGCAGTGGCCCTACAGGGGGAGCATCTGAGCAGTACTTC. This codes for CASSGPTGGASEQYF.

This clonotype was seen a few times. This chain connects TRBV11-2 to TRBJ2-3, with D perhaps assigned TRBD1 or TRBD2 (5 bases each). The CDR3 is 16 amino acids. V gave up 3 bases and J gave up 1 base, with 14 bases separating them. The germline gives CDR1 SGHAT, CDR2 FQNNGV. CDR3: CASSLIGTGRTDTQYF. The CDR3 bases are TGTGCCAGCAGCTTGATAGGGACGGGTCGCACAGATACGCAGTATTTT. The full variable domain, in which reference TRBV11-2 and TRBJ2-3 provide the parts outside the CDR3, is EAGVAQSPRYKIIEKRQSVAFWCNPISGHATLYWYQQILGQGPKLLIQFQNNGVVDDSQLPKDRFSAERLKGVDSTLKIQPAKLEDSAVYLCASSLIGTGRTDTQYFGPGTRLTVL.

This clonotype was picked up a small number of times. The J gene is TRBJ2-5, the V gene TRBV20-1; D ambiguous. Germline V gives CDR1 DFQATT, CDR2 SNEGSKA (reference sequence). The ends were cut back, 5 bases at V and 13 bases at J, with 14 bases in the middle. This CDR3 has 10 residues. The CDR3 sequence: CSALWKVGYF. CDR3 coding DNA: TGCAGTGCTCTGTGGAAGGTGGGGTACTTC.

This clonotype was counted a few times. The chain employs TRBV4-2 and TRBJ2-3; TRBD2 is a possible D gene (6 bases). The CDR3 runs 15 residues. Per the germline V gene, CDR1 is LGHNA and CDR2 is YNFKEQ. The ends were cut back, 1 base at V and 4 bases at J, with 12 bases in the middle. In nucleotides, the CDR3 is TGTGCCAGCAGCCAAGGACTAGACTTAGCAGATACGCAGTATTTT. Protein sequence: CASSQGLDLADTQYF.

For the CDR3, the DNA is TGTGCCAGCAGGGAGTACTATAATTCACCCCTCCACTTT. Protein: CASREYYNSPLHF. V gene TRBV27 combines with J gene TRBJ1-6; D gene uncertain. The CDR3 has 13 amino acids. Germline V gives CDR1 MNHEY, CDR2 SMNVEV (reference sequence). V lost 6 bases and J lost 3, with 6 bases in between.

The chain uses TRBV7-3 and TRBJ2-1; a possible D gene is TRBD1 (6 bases). V shed 4 bases and J shed 0 bases, with 13 bases lying between them. Germline V CDR1 and CDR2: SGHTA, FQGTGA. There are 16 residues in the CDR3. The CDR3 sequence: CASSSGWTVSYNEQFF. The CDR3 coding sequence is TGTGCCAGCAGCTCCGGTTGGACAGTCTCCTACAATGAGCAGTTCTTC.